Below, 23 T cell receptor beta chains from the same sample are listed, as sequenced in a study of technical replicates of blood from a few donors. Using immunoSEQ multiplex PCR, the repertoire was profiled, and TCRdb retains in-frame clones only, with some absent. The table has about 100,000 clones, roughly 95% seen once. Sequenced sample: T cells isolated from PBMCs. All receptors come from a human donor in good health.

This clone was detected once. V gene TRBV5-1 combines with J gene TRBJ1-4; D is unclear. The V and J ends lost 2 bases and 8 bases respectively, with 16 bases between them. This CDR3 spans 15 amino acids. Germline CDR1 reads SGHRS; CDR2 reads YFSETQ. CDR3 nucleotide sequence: TGCGCCAGCAGCTTTCGCGGGAAAGCCCCGGAAAAACTGTTTTTT. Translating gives CASSFRGKAPEKLFF.

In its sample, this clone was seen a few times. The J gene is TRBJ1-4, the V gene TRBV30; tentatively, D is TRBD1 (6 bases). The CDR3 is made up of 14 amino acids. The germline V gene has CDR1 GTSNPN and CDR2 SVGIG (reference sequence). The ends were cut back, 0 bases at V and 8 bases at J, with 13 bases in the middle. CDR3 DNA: TGTGCCTGGAGTGTACACAGGGATCACGAAAAACTGTTTTTT. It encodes CAWSVHRDHEKLFF. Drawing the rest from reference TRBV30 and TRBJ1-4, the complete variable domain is SQTIHQWPATLVQPVGSPLSLECTVEGTSNPNLYWYRQAAGRGLQLLFYSVGIGQISSEVPQNLSASRPQDRQFILSSKKLLLSDSGFYLCAWSVHRDHEKLFFGSGTQLSVL.

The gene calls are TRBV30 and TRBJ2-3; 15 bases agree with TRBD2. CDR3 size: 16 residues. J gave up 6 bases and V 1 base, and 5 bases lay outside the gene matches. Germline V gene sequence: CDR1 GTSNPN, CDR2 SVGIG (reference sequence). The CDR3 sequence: CAWSDGLAGGWDTQYF. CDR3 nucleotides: TGTGCCTGGAGTGACGGACTAGCGGGAGGGTGGGATACGCAGTATTTT.

In nucleotides, the CDR3 is TGTGCCAGCAGTAGGGGGAGAGGGTATGAGCAGTTCTTC. This encodes CASSRGRGYEQFF. V usage is TRBV28 and J usage is TRBJ2-1, with D perhaps TRBD1 (6 bases). Trimming took off 5 bases at V and 8 bases at J, with 13 bases between the two ends. Germline V lookup: CDR1 MDHEN, CDR2 SYDVKM. This CDR3 is built from 13 residues. Full variable domain (rest looked up from reference TRBV28 and TRBJ2-1): DVKVTQSSRYLVKRTGEKVFLECVQDMDHENMFWYRQDPGLGLRLIYFSYDVKMKEKGDIPEGYSVSREKKERFSLILESASTNQTSMYLCASSRGRGYEQFFGPGTRLTVL.

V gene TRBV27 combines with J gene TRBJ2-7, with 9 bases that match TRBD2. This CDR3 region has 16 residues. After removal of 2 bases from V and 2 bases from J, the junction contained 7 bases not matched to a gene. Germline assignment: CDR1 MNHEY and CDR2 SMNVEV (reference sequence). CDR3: CASSLKPAGGAYEQYF. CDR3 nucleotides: TGTGCCAGCAGTTTAAAGCCAGCGGGAGGCGCCTACGAGCAGTACTTC.

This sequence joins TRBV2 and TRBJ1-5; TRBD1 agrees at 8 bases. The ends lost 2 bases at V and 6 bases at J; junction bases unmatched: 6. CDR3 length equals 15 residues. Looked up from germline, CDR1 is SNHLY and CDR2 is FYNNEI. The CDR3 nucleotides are TGTGCCAGCAGTGAACTGACAGGGGAGGGTCAGCCCCAGCATTTT. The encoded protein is CASSELTGEGQPQHF.

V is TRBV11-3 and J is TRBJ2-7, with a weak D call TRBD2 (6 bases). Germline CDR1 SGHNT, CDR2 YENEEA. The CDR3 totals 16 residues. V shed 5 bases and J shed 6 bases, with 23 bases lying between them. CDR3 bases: TGTGCCAGCAGCGGATCCCCAATCGGGAGTTATAGCGAGCAGTACTTC. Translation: CASSGSPIGSYSEQYF.

CDR3 coding DNA: TGTGCCAGTATTGAGGGGGCGGGCAATCAGCCCCAGCATTTT. Protein product: CASIEGAGNQPQHF. This rearrangement joins TRBV19 to TRBJ1-5; TRBD1 agrees at 7 bases. J lost 2 bases, V lost 7 bases, and 5 bases had no gene match. The CDR3 covers 14 residues. The V gene's germline CDR1 is LNHDA and CDR2 SQIVND (reference sequence).

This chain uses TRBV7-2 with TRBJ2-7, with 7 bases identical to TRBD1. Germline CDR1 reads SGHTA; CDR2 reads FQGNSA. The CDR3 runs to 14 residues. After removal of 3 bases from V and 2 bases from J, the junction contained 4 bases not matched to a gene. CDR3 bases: TGTGCCAGCAGCTTTTGGCAGGGGGCCTACGAGCAGTACTTC. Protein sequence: CASSFWQGAYEQYF.

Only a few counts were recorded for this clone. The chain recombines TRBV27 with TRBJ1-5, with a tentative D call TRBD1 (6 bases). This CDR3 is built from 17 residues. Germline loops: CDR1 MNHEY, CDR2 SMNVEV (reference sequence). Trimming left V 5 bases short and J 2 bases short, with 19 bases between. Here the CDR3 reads CASSPGTGSRGNQPQHF. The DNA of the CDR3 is TGTGCCAGCAGTCCCGGTACAGGGTCCCGTGGCAATCAGCCCCAGCATTTT.

Here the CDR3 reads CASSQEASGRTGELFF. The CDR3 coding sequence is TGCGCCAGCAGCCAAGAAGCTAGCGGGAGAACCGGGGAGCTGTTTTTT. The chain has TRBV4-3 and TRBJ2-2, with 10 bases that match TRBD2. The CDR3 sequence is 16 residues long. Per the germline V gene, CDR1 is LGHNA and CDR2 is YSLEER. V was clipped by 0 bases and J by 5 bases; unmatched bases: 3.

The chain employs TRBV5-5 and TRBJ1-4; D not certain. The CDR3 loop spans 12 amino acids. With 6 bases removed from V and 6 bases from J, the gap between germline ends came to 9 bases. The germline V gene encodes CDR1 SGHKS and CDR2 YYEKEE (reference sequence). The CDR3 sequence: CASMAGDEKLFF. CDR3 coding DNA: TGTGCCAGCATGGCGGGAGATGAAAAACTGTTTTTT.

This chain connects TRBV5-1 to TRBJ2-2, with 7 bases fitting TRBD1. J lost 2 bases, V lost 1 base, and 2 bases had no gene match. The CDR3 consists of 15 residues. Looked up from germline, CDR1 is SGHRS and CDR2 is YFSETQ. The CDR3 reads CASSLLGGNTGELFF. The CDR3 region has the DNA TGCGCCAGCAGCTTGCTAGGGGGCAACACCGGGGAGCTGTTTTTT.

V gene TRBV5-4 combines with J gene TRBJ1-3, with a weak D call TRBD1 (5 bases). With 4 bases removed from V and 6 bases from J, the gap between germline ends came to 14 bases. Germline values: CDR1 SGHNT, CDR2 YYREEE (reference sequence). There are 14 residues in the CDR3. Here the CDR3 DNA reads TGTGCCAGCAGCCCGGACACAGTGATAAACACCATATATTTT. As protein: CASSPDTVINTIYF.

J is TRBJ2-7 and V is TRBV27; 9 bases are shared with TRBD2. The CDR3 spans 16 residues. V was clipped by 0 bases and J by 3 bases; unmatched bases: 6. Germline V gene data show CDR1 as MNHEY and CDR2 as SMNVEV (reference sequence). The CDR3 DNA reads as TGTGCCAGCAGTTTATCCCGGACTAGCGTAGTCTACGAGCAGTACTTC. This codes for CASSLSRTSVVYEQYF.

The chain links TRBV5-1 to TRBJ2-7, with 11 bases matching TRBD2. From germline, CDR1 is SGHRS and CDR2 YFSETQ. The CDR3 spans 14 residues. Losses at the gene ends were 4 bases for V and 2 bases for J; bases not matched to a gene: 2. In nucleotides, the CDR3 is TGCGCCAGCAGCCAGGGACTAGCGGCCTACGAGCAGTACTTC. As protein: CASSQGLAAYEQYF.

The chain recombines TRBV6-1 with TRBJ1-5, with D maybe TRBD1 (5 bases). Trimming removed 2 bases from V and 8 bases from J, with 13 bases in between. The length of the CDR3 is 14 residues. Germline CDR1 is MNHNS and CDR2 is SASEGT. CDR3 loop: CASSESGRAKPQHF. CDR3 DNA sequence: TGTGCCAGCAGTGAATCAGGCAGGGCCAAGCCCCAGCATTTT.

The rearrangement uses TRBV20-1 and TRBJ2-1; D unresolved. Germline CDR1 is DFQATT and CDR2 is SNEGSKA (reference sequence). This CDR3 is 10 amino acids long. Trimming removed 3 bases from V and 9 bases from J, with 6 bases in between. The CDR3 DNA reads TGCAGTGCTAGGTTAGTTGAGCAGTTCTTC. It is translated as CSARLVEQFF.

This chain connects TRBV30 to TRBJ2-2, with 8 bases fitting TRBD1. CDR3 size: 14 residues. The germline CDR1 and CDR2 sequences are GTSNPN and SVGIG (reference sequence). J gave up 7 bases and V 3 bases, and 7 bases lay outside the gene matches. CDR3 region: CAWRHQGASGELFF. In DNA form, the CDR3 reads TGTGCCTGGAGACACCAGGGGGCTAGCGGGGAGCTGTTTTTT.

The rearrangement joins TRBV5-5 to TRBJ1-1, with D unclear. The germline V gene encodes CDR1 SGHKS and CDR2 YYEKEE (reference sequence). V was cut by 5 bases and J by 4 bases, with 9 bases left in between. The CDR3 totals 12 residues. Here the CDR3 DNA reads TGTGCCAGCAGGTCCGGGTCCACTGAAGCTTTCTTT. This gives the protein CASRSGSTEAFF.

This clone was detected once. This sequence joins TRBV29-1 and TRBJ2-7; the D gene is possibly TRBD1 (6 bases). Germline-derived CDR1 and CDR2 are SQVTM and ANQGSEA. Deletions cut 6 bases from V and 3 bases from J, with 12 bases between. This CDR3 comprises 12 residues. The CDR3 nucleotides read TGCAGCGTAAGGGACACAGTCTACGAGCAGTACTTC. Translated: CSVRDTVYEQYF.

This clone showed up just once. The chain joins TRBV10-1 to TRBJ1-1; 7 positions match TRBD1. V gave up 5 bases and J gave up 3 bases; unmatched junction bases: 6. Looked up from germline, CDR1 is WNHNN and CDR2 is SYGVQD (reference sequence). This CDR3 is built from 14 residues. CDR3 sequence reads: CASSKQGTHTEAFF. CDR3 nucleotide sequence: TGCGCCAGCAGTAAACAGGGGACCCACACTGAAGCTTTCTTT.

Here the CDR3 DNA reads TGTGCCAGCTCACGGGACAGGGTAGAGACCCAGTACTTC. Its protein product is CASSRDRVETQYF. The V and J genes are TRBV18 and TRBJ2-5; 9 positions match TRBD1. After removal of 4 bases from V and 4 bases from J, the junction contained 1 base not matched to a gene. CDR3 length: 13 amino acids. Germline V gene lookup returns CDR1 KGHSH and CDR2 LQKENI.